This TCR beta chain was profiled in a study of shared clonotypes between healthy human individuals. In the study overall: The study used three CD4 naive, three CD4 memory, two CD8 naive and one CD8 memory plate per donor. Study findings and constraints: Clonotypes not shared had lower generation probabilities than those common to all four donors. Relative to memory subsets, naive subsets generally showed larger estimated richness.

Trimming shortened V by 0 bases and J by 5 bases, and 6 bases separated the two germline ends. This CDR3 is 13 amino acids long. The V gene's germline CDR1 is SGHTS and CDR2 YDEGEE. On this clone: The target antigen is unknown.

Across several immunoSEQ plates, the genomic DNA of each subset was split evenly. Measured with immunoSEQ multiplex PCR; TCRdb has only the in-frame clones, and not every one. This sample has fewer than 2.5 million clones, with 90% to 95% found just once. The origin of this receptor is a man aged 18 to 35 in good health. Some clones in this sample may be carry-over from other donors' samples. The sequenced sample consisted of naive CD4+ T cells from PBMCs. As to subset: CD45RA+ positively selected. The J gene is TRBJ1-5, the V gene TRBV5-8; unclear D gene. The CDR3 coding sequence is TGTGCCAGCAGCTTGGTAGAATATCAGCCCCAGCATTTT. Translation: CASSLVEYQPQHF.